The rows below give T cell receptor beta chains drawn from one sample of a study of OX40 agonist ivuxolimab in advanced cancers. The table came from immunoSEQ multiplex PCR; TCRdb's copy has only in-frame clones and leaves some out. This table has about 79,000 clones, over 75% appearing once. Sequencing was performed on CD4+ or CD8+ T cells sorted from blood, taken in a trial of the OX40 agonist ivuxolimab. Receptors originate from an adult with an advanced solid tumor such as melanoma, head and neck, liver or kidney cancer. Each CDR3 is given with its conserved first and last residue. Fields, in order: CDR3 protein, CDR3 DNA, J gene, V gene, clone size, D gene. A D gene is named only where the DNA matches it firmly. Clone size is shown for a subset of rows, as once, few, many or a class of expanded clone.

CASSSLAGGPNYYNEQFF | TGCGCCAGCAGCTCCCTAGCGGGAGGGCCAAATTACTACAATGAGCAGTTCTTC | TRBJ2-1 | TRBV5-1 | NA | TRBD2
CAIRSIAGRTHEQYF | TGTGCCATCCGTTCCATCGCCGGGAGAACCCACGAGCAGTACTTC | TRBJ2-7 | TRBV10-3 | NA | NA
CAISGEESYYGYTF | TGTGCCATCAGTGGGGAGGAGAGCTACTATGGCTACACCTTC | TRBJ1-2 | TRBV10-3 | NA | NA
CASSVDPLYNEQFF | TGTGCCAGCAGCGTAGATCCCCTCTACAATGAGCAGTTCTTC | TRBJ2-1 | TRBV9 | NA | NA
CASSVGLAGHEQFF | TGCGCCAGCAGCGTGGGACTAGCGGGTCATGAGCAGTTCTTC | TRBJ2-1 | TRBV5-1 | NA | TRBD2
CASSPLGRDNEQFF | TGTGCCAGCAGCCCGCTTGGGAGGGACAATGAGCAGTTCTTC | TRBJ2-1 | TRBV7-9 | NA | TRBD2
CASSSTTSGRPYEQYF | TGTGCCAGCAGTTCGACGACTAGCGGGCGACCCTACGAGCAGTACTTC | TRBJ2-7 | TRBV28 | once | TRBD2
CASSLALANNEQFF | TGTGCCAGCAGCTTGGCCCTAGCCAACAATGAGCAGTTCTTC | TRBJ2-1 | TRBV5-6 | NA | NA
CASSYSGARAEQYF | TGTGCCAGCAGTTATTCGGGGGCGCGGGCCGAGCAGTACTTC | TRBJ2-7 | TRBV6-6 | NA | NA
CASSITLPELFF | TGTGCCAGTAGTATTACCCTCCCGGAGCTGTTTTTT | TRBJ2-2 | TRBV19 | NA | NA
CASSYTDRIGEQFF | TGTGCCAGCAGTTACACGGACAGGATTGGCGAGCAGTTCTTC | TRBJ2-1 | TRBV6-5 | NA | TRBD1
CASRTGGLYTGELFF | TGTGCCAGCCGGACAGGGGGCTTGTACACCGGGGAGCTGTTTTTT | TRBJ2-2 | TRBV19 | NA | TRBD1
CASSFLGTDTQYF | TGTGCCAGCAGTTTTTTGGGCACAGATACGCAGTATTTT | TRBJ2-3 | TRBV27 | NA | NA